One and the same sample provided the 27 T cell receptor beta chains below, sequenced in a study of control samples from healthy donors and cancer patients. Data came from immunoSEQ multiplex PCR; TCRdb stores just in-frame clones and leaves some out. This repertoire shows just over 150,000 clones, roughly 94% found once; its top ten account for 8.5%. Source material: blood. These receptors came from a woman aged 40-49 years in good health.

This clone was detected only a few times. The chain links TRBV2 to TRBJ2-1, with a tentative D call TRBD2 (6 bases). V shed 5 bases and J shed 5 bases, with 10 bases lying between them. CDR3 length: 13 residues. CDR1 and CDR2 (germline): SNHLY, FYNNEI. The CDR3 DNA reads TGTGCCAGCAGTACTAGCCGGGACAATGAGCAGTTCTTC. Translated: CASSTSRDNEQFF.

The chain has TRBV5-4 and TRBJ1-1; possibly TRBD1 for D (5 bases). The germline gives CDR1 SGHNT, CDR2 YYREEE (reference sequence). The CDR3 totals 14 residues. V lost 4 bases and J lost 1, with 11 bases in between. CDR3 nucleotide sequence: TGTGCCAGCAGCCCCTGGGGGGGGAACACTGAAGCTTTCTTT. It encodes CASSPWGGNTEAFF.

The chain has TRBV27 and TRBJ1-2; D uncertain. Per germline, CDR1 MNHEY and CDR2 SMNVEV (reference sequence). The CDR3 totals 14 residues. The V and J ends lost 2 bases and 1 base respectively, with 8 bases between them. The CDR3 coding sequence is TGTGCCAGCAGTTTAAGCGTACTTAACTATGGCTACACCTTC. Translation: CASSLSVLNYGYTF.

CDR3 protein: CASSLATTQGRDGYTF. The CDR3 nucleotides are TGCGCCAGCAGCTTGGCCACGACACAGGGGCGGGATGGCTACACCTTC. V and J are TRBV5-1 and TRBJ1-2, with 7 nucleotides matching TRBD1. Germline V gene data show CDR1 as SGHRS and CDR2 as YFSETQ. Trimming at V came to 0 bases and at J to 6 bases, leaving 11 bases not matched to a gene. This CDR3 is built from 16 residues.

The V and J genes are TRBV5-6 and TRBJ1-5; D gene ambiguous. The V end lost 4 bases, the J end lost 1 base, and 15 bases lay between the germline ends. The CDR3 extends over 16 amino acids. CDR1 is SGHDT and CDR2 is YYEEEE in the germline V gene. This chain's CDR3 is CASSPGPTASNQPQHF. As DNA, the CDR3 is TGTGCCAGCAGCCCCGGGCCCACAGCAAGCAATCAGCCCCAGCATTTT.

This clone has only one observation. The chain is built from TRBV7-9 and TRBJ1-2; D unclear. This CDR3 comprises 13 residues. With 1 base removed from V and 5 bases from J, the gap between germline ends came to 8 bases. Germline V gives CDR1 SEHNR, CDR2 FQNEAQ (reference sequence). The DNA of the CDR3 is TGTGCCAGCAGCTTAGAAACGTATTATGGCTACACCTTC. Translation: CASSLETYYGYTF. The whole variable domain, remainder taken from reference TRBV7-9 and TRBJ1-2, is DTGVSQNPRHKITKRGQNVTFRCDPISEHNRLYWYRQTLGQGPEFLTYFQNEAQLEKSRLLSDRFSAERPKGSFSTLEIQRTEQGDSAMYLCASSLETYYGYTFGSGTRLTVV.

The chain joins TRBV5-1 to TRBJ1-3; 7 nucleotides match TRBD1. V shed 4 bases and J 1 base; nucleotides not matched to a gene: 5. The germline CDR1 and CDR2 sequences are SGHRS and YFSETQ. The length of the CDR3 is 15 residues. CDR3 protein: CASSERQGSGNTIYF. In DNA form, the CDR3 reads TGCGCCAGCAGCGAGCGACAGGGTTCTGGAAACACCATATATTTT. Full variable domain (rest looked up from reference TRBV5-1 and TRBJ1-3): KAGVTQTPRYLIKTRGQQVTLSCSPISGHRSVSWYQQTPGQGLQFLFEYFSETQRNKGNFPGRFSGRQFSNSRSEMNVSTLELGDSALYLCASSERQGSGNTIYFGEGSWLTVV.

As regards this clone: The same CDR3 arises from other DNA sequences in this sample as well. The genes are TRBV5-1 and TRBJ1-2; TRBD1 is a possible D gene (6 bases). Trimming removed 0 bases at V and 6 bases at J, with 15 bases between. CDR1 is SGHRS, CDR2 YFSETQ, per germline. The CDR3 contains 15 residues. This CDR3 is CASSLAGGEGDGYTF. The CDR3 nucleotides are TGCGCCAGCAGCTTGGCCGGGGGTGAGGGGGATGGCTACACCTTC.

This clone was seen a handful of times. The CDR3 DNA reads TGTGCCAGCAGCTTCGGGACAGGGCTCGGCGAGCAGTACTTC. Translated: CASSFGTGLGEQYF. The V call is TRBV5-6, the J call TRBJ2-7; 9 nucleotides align to TRBD1. V trimming: 2 bases; J trimming: 6 bases; junction bases outside the gene matches: 6. The CDR3 contains 14 residues. The germline gives CDR1 SGHDT, CDR2 YYEEEE.

This chain uses TRBV5-1 with TRBJ1-1, with no clear D. CDR1 is SGHRS, CDR2 YFSETQ, per germline. V lost 0 bases and J lost 3, with 9 bases in between. CDR3 length: 14 residues. This CDR3 reads CASSLADSYTEAFF. The CDR3 region has the DNA TGCGCCAGCAGCTTGGCGGATTCGTACACTGAAGCTTTCTTT.

This chain uses TRBV7-9 with TRBJ1-2; 9 bases are shared with TRBD1. The CDR3 contains 15 residues. The trim removed 5 bases at V and 1 base at J, leaving 5 bases unmatched. Germline V gene data show CDR1 as SEHNR and CDR2 as FQNEAQ (reference sequence). The CDR3 here is CASSPGTGLNYGYTF. The DNA of the CDR3 is TGTGCCAGCAGCCCAGGGACAGGGCTTAACTATGGCTACACCTTC.

This sequence joins TRBV27 and TRBJ1-3; no clear D. The CDR3 sequence is 15 residues long. V lost 8 bases and J 0 bases, leaving 14 bases between the germline ends. Germline-derived CDR1 and CDR2 are MNHEY and SMNVEV (reference sequence). The CDR3 is CASGRRRGSGNTIYF. The CDR3 DNA reads TGTGCCAGCGGCCGACGGAGAGGCTCTGGAAACACCATATATTTT.

V and J are TRBV27 and TRBJ1-1, with D tentatively TRBD1 (5 bases). With 5 bases removed from V and 0 bases from J, the gap between germline ends came to 19 bases. CDR1 is MNHEY and CDR2 is SMNVEV in the germline V gene (reference sequence). The CDR3 length is 17 residues. The chain's CDR3 is CASSLRQVGTVNTEAFF. The DNA of the CDR3 is TGTGCCAGCAGTCTACGGCAGGTTGGGACCGTGAACACTGAAGCTTTCTTT.

This chain uses TRBV6-2 or TRBV6-3 with TRBJ2-7; no clear D gene. V lost 5 bases and J lost 3, with 5 bases in between. The CDR3 runs to 11 residues. From germline, CDR1 is MNHEY and CDR2 SVGEGT. For the CDR3, the DNA is TGTGCCAGCAGTCGTCTCTACGAGCAGTACTTC. Residues: CASSRLYEQYF.

The CDR3 DNA sequence: TGTGCCAGCAGCGTCGACAGGGGATATAATTCACCCCTCCACTTT. Translated: CASSVDRGYNSPLHF. The V call is TRBV9, the J call TRBJ1-6; TRBD1 matches 8 bases. Trimming removed 2 bases from V and 4 bases from J; junction bases left unmatched: 2. The CDR3 is 15 residues long. CDR1 and CDR2 from the germline V gene are SGDLS and YYNGEE.

V is TRBV5-8 and J is TRBJ2-1, with a tentative D call TRBD2 (7 bases). The CDR3 loop spans 13 amino acids. V lost 3 bases to trimming and J lost 9 bases, with 13 bases between them. CDR1 is SGHTS, CDR2 YDEGEE, per germline. The CDR3 reads CASSWGGLSEQFF. DNA for the CDR3: TGTGCCAGCAGCTGGGGGGGGCTATCTGAGCAGTTCTTC.

The rearrangement joins TRBV9 to TRBJ1-2; 7 positions match TRBD1. The ends lost 4 bases at V and 4 bases at J; junction bases unmatched: 7. Germline CDR1 and CDR2: SGDLS and YYNGEE. This CDR3 contains 14 residues. CDR3 protein: CASSFTGDFYGYTF. CDR3 bases: TGTGCCAGCAGCTTTACAGGGGACTTCTATGGCTACACCTTC.

J is TRBJ1-1 and V is TRBV30; D unclear. CDR1 is GTSNPN and CDR2 is SVGIG in the germline V gene (reference sequence). The CDR3 has 13 amino acids. V was pared by 2 bases and J by 0 bases, with 7 bases between. The CDR3 DNA reads TGTGCCTGGAGTAGAGTCCTGAACACTGAAGCTTTCTTT. The encoded protein is CAWSRVLNTEAFF.

The chain's CDR3 is CASSPLGNEQFF. The CDR3 DNA sequence: TGTGCCAGCAGCCCCCTGGGGAATGAGCAGTTCTTC. This rearrangement joins TRBV3-1 (or the pseudogene TRBV3-2) to TRBJ2-1; D unclear. CDR1 and CDR2 (germline): LGHDT, YNNKEL (reference sequence). The CDR3 consists of 12 residues. The germline V and J ends were trimmed by 4 bases and 7 bases, with 8 bases remaining between them.

This clone appeared once. The chain has TRBV29-1 and TRBJ1-1; 11 nucleotides line up with TRBD1. CDR3 size: 12 residues. The V and J ends lost 7 bases and 11 bases, in that order; junction bases with no gene match: 9. Germline assignment: CDR1 SQVTM and CDR2 ANQGSEA. The CDR3 here is CSAGQGAGRAFF. CDR3 DNA: TGCAGCGCTGGACAGGGGGCAGGGCGTGCTTTCTTT.

The chain has TRBV4-3 and TRBJ2-1, with D perhaps matching TRBD1 (5 bases). V was shortened by 0 bases and J by 12 bases, with 12 bases between the two germline ends. The CDR3 consists of 13 residues. CDR1 LGHNA and CDR2 YSLEER come from the germline V gene. The DNA for the CDR3 is TGCGCCAGCAGCCAAGAACCTGGGGCACGGCAGTTCTTC. Protein sequence: CASSQEPGARQFF.

The sample holds one count of this clone. This chain uses TRBV12-3 or TRBV12-4 with TRBJ2-5, with D uncertain. The length of the CDR3 is 13 residues. With 6 bases removed from V and 4 bases from J, the gap between germline ends came to 12 bases. The CDR3 loop is CASSPTSGETQYF. CDR3 coding DNA: TGTGCCAGCAGCCCGACTTCAGGAGAGACCCAGTACTTC.

The chain recombines TRBV11-2 with TRBJ2-5; a possible D gene is TRBD2 (7 bases). CDR3 length equals 15 residues. V lost 3 bases, J lost 0 bases, and 11 bases lay in between. Looked up from germline, CDR1 is SGHAT and CDR2 is FQNNGV. The CDR3 DNA follows: TGTGCCAGCAGCTTTCCGCGGGGGCACCAAGAGACCCAGTACTTC. Translated: CASSFPRGHQETQYF.

This clone was seen only once. V gene TRBV10-3 combines with J gene TRBJ2-1; TRBD2 aligns across 14 bases. CDR3 length: 21 residues. Germline assignment: CDR1 ENHRY and CDR2 SYGVKD. J gave up 7 bases and V 3 bases, and 20 bases lay outside the gene matches. The CDR3: CAISDAPGLAGVFSGGNEQFF. CDR3 coding DNA: TGTGCCATCAGTGACGCTCCGGGACTAGCGGGAGTCTTCTCAGGGGGGAATGAGCAGTTCTTC.

The chain recombines TRBV14 with TRBJ2-7, with D maybe TRBD1 (6 bases). There are 15 residues in the CDR3. Germline loops: CDR1 SGHDN, CDR2 FVKESK. V dropped 1 base and J dropped 3 bases, with 13 bases sitting between them. In DNA form, the CDR3 reads TGTGCCAGCAGCCAAGCCAGGGGCGGTTTCTACGAGCAGTACTTC. It translates to CASSQARGGFYEQYF.

The rearrangement links TRBV19 to TRBJ1-1; a weak D match, TRBD1 (6 bases). Germline CDR1 reads LNHDA; CDR2 reads SQIVND (reference sequence). Trimming stripped 8 bases from V and 6 bases from J, with 22 bases between. This CDR3 is 15 amino acids long. As DNA, the CDR3 is TGTGCCAGTCGCACACAGGGTTTTGAGTTATCTGAAGCTTTCTTT. Translation gives CASRTQGFELSEAFF.

The CDR3 protein is CASSSGSYNSPLHF. As DNA, the CDR3 is TGTGCCAGCAGCTCCGGTTCCTATAATTCACCCCTCCACTTT. The J gene is TRBJ1-6, the V gene TRBV7-6; D uncertain. Trimming pared 4 bases from V and 1 base from J, leaving 5 bases between. The CDR3 is 14 amino acids. Germline lookup yields CDR1 SGHVS and CDR2 FNYEAQ.